These T cell receptor beta chains were read from a single sample in a study of blood T cell repertoires in COVID-19. TCRdb's copy holds only in-frame clones and misses some; the assay was immunoSEQ multiplex PCR. This repertoire shows around 68,000 clones, 80% to 90% found once; its top ten account for under 3%. Sequencing was done on a sample of peripheral blood. These receptors all stem from a man aged 50 to 60 with acute or convalescent COVID-19. Both conserved end residues are part of each CDR3. Each record gives: V gene, D gene, J gene, clone size, CDR3 DNA, CDR3 protein. The D gene is left open where the match is weak. Expanded clones are given a class, and other clones once, few, many or no size at all.

TRBV5-1	-	TRBJ2-2	-	TGCGCCAGCAGGACAGGCCGATACGGGGAGCTGTTTTTT	CASRTGRYGELFF
TRBV12-3/TRBV12-4	TRBD1	TRBJ1-5	-	TGTGCCAGCAGTTTGGGACAGAATCAGCCCCAGCATTTT	CASSLGQNQPQHF
TRBV24-1	-	TRBJ2-1	-	TGTGCCACTCACGGGGGTGGATGGTTCTTC	CATHGGGWFF
TRBV27	-	TRBJ2-1	-	TGTGCCAGCAGTTTAACCCGGACAGCCGACAATGAGCAGTTCTTC	CASSLTRTADNEQFF
TRBV7-2	-	TRBJ1-6	-	TGTGCCAGCAGCTTAGCGGCCAATAATTCACCCCTCCACTTT	CASSLAANNSPLHF
TRBV4-2	TRBD2	TRBJ2-5	-	TGTGCCAGCAGCCAAGTCGCGAGCGGGGCCCAAGAGACCCAGTACTTC	CASSQVASGAQETQYF
TRBV4-1	TRBD2	TRBJ2-1	-	TGCGCCAGCAGCACGCCGATATTGGCGGGAGTTAATGAGCAGTTCTTC	CASSTPILAGVNEQFF
TRBV27	TRBD2	TRBJ2-3	-	TGTGCCAGCAGTTCCGGACTAGCGGGGACAGATACGCAGTATTTT	CASSSGLAGTDTQYF
TRBV7-2	-	TRBJ2-1	-	TGTGCCAGCAGCGCAACGCCGGGCTCCTACAATGAGCAGTTCTTC	CASSATPGSYNEQFF
TRBV12-5	-	TRBJ1-2	-	TGTGCTAGTGGTTTGTCAGACAGGAGCTACACCTTC	CASGLSDRSYTF
TRBV5-6	-	TRBJ2-1	-	TGTGCCAGCAGCTTGGTCGGGTCCCCCCTTGTTTACAATGAGCAGTTCTTC	CASSLVGSPLVYNEQFF
TRBV7-9	TRBD1	TRBJ1-6	-	TGTGCCAGCAGCCGAGGGGACAGCGAAAATTCACCCCTCCACTTT	CASSRGDSENSPLHF
TRBV5-1	TRBD1	TRBJ1-5	-	TGCGCCAGCAAACCGGGACAGGCAAGCAATCAGCCCCAGCATTTT	CASKPGQASNQPQHF
TRBV4-3	-	TRBJ2-1	-	TGCGCCAGCAGCCAAGATCGACGGGGAAATGAGCAGTTCTTC	CASSQDRRGNEQFF
TRBV7-2	-	TRBJ1-4	-	TGTGCCAGCAACCCAGACAGTGAAAATGAAAAACTGTTTTTT	CASNPDSENEKLFF
TRBV9	-	TRBJ1-5	-	TGTGCCAGCAGCGGGGGGCCTCCGACCAGTCAGCCCCAGCATTTT	CASSGGPPTSQPQHF
TRBV7-9	TRBD2	TRBJ2-3	-	TGTGCCAGCAGCTTAGGCGGGAGTATTGACATTAGCACAGATACGCAGTATTTT	CASSLGGSIDISTDTQYF
TRBV5-4	TRBD2	TRBJ2-5	-	TGTGCCAGCAGCTCCGGGACTACCTTCCAAGAGACCCAGTACTTC	CASSSGTTFQETQYF
TRBV7-9	TRBD1	TRBJ2-7	few	TGTGCCAGCAGCTTCGAGGGACAGGGTAGGGAGCAGTACTTC	CASSFEGQGREQYF
TRBV11-2	TRBD2	TRBJ2-5	-	TGTGCCAGCAGCACCCGCAGCGGGAGTATCCGAGAGACCCAGTACTTC	CASSTRSGSIRETQYF
TRBV7-2	-	TRBJ1-1	-	TGTGCCAGCAGCTTGACTAATGGCAATCAAGCTTTCTTT	CASSLTNGNQAFF
TRBV19	-	TRBJ1-5	-	TGTGCCAGTAGTCGAGGGGCAGGGGACAATCAGCCCCAGCATTTT	CASSRGAGDNQPQHF